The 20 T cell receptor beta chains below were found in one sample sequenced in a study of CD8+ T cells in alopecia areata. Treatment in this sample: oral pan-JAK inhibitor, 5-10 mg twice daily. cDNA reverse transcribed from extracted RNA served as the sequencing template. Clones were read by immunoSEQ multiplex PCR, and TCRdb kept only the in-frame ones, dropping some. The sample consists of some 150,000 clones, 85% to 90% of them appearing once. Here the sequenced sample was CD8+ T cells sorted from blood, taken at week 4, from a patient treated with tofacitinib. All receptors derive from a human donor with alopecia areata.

The CDR3 sequence: CSVESGRHLFF. Here the CDR3 DNA reads TGCAGCGTTGAGTCCGGGAGGCATCTGTTTTTT. The chain joins TRBV29-1 to TRBJ2-2; 7 bases align to TRBD2. The germline CDR1 and CDR2 sequences are SQVTM and ANQGSEA. The CDR3 is made up of 11 amino acids. The V and J ends lost 3 bases and 14 bases, in that order; junction bases with no gene match: 6.

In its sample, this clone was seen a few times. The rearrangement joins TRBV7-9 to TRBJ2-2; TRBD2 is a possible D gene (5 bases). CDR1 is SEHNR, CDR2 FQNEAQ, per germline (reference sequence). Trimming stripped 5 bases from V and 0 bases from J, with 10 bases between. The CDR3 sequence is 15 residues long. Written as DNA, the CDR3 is TGTGCCAGCAGCCTACCGGGAACGAACACCGGGGAGCTGTTTTTT. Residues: CASSLPGTNTGELFF.

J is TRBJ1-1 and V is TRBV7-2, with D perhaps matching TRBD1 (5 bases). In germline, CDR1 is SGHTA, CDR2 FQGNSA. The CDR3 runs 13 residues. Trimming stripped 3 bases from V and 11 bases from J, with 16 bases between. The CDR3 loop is CASSFWDARGAFF. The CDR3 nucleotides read TGTGCCAGCAGCTTCTGGGACGCCCGAGGGGCTTTCTTT.

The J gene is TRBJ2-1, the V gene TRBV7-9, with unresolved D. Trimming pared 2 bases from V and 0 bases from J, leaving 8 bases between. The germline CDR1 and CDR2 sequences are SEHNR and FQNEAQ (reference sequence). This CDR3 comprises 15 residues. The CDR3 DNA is TGTGCCAGCAGCTTACAACAGTACTCCTACAATGAGCAGTTCTTC. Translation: CASSLQQYSYNEQFF.

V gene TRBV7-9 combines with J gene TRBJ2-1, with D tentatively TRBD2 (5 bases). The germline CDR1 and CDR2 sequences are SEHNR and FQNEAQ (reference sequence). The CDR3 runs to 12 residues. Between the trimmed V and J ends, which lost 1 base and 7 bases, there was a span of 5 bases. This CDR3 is CASSLVANEQFF. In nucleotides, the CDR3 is TGTGCCAGCAGCTTAGTAGCGAATGAGCAGTTCTTC.

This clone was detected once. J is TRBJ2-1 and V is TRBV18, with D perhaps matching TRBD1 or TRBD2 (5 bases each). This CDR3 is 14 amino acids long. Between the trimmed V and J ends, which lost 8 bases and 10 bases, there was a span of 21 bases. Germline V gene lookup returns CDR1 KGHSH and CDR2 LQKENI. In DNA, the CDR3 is TGTGCCAGCGCATCCGGGACCAACCCTGGGGAGCAGTTCTTC. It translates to CASASGTNPGEQFF.

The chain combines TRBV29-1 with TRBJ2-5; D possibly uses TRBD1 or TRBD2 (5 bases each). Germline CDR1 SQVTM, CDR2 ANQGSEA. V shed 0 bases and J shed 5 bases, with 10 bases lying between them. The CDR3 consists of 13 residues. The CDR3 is CSVEEEGRETQYF. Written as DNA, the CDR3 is TGCAGCGTTGAAGAAGAGGGGCGTGAGACCCAGTACTTC.

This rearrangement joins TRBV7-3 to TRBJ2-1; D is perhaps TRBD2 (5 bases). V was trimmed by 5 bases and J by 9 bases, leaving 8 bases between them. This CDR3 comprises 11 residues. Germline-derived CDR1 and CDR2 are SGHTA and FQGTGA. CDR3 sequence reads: CASSEGFEQFF. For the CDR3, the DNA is TGTGCCAGCAGCGAGGGTTTTGAGCAGTTCTTC.

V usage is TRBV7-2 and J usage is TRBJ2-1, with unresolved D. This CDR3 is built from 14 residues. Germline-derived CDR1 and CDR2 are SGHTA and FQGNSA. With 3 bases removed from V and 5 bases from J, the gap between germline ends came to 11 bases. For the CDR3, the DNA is TGTGCCAGCAGCTTGTCGCTACAGCACAATGAGCAGTTCTTC. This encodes CASSLSLQHNEQFF. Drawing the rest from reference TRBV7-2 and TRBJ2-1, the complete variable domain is GAGVSQSPSNKVTEKGKDVELRCDPISGHTALYWYRQSLGQGLEFLIYFQGNSAPDKSGLPSDRFSAERTGGSVSTLTIQRTQQEDSAVYLCASSLSLQHNEQFFGPGTRLTVL.

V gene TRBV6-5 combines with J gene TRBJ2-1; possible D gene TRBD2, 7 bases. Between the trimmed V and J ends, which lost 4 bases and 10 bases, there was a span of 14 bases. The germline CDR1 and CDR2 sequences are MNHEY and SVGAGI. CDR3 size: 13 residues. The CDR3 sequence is CASSWGGPWEQFF. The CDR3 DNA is TGTGCCAGCAGTTGGGGGGGGCCTTGGGAGCAGTTCTTC.

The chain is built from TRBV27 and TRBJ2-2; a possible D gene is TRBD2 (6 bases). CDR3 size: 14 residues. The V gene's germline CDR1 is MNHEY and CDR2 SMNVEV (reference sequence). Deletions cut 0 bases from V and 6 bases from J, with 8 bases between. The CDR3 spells CASSLSGDSGELFF. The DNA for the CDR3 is TGTGCCAGCAGTTTATCAGGGGACTCCGGGGAGCTGTTTTTT.

This CDR3 reads CASSLSGFLNTEAFF. The CDR3 region has the DNA TGTGCCAGCAGCCTAAGCGGGTTCCTCAACACTGAAGCTTTCTTT. V gene TRBV5-4 combines with J gene TRBJ1-1; D not certain. The CDR3 runs 15 residues. Germline-derived CDR1 and CDR2 are SGHNT and YYREEE (reference sequence). The V end was cut by 4 bases, the J end by 2 bases, with 15 bases between.

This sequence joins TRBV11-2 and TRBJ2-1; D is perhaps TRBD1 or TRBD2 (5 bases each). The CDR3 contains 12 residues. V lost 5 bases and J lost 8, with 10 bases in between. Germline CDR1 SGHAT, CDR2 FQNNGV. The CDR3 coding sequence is TGTGCCAGCAGCCCGTTGGGGGATGAGCAGTTCTTC. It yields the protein CASSPLGDEQFF.

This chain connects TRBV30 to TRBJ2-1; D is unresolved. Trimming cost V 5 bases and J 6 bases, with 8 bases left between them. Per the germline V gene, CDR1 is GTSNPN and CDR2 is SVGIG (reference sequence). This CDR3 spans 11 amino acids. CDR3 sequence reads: CAWSNTNEQFF. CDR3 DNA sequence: TGTGCCTGGTCGAACACCAATGAGCAGTTCTTC.

CDR3 coding DNA: TGCAGCGTTGAAGGACAGGGGGCTGGTTACTATGGCTACACCTTC. The encoded protein is CSVEGQGAGYYGYTF. The gene calls are TRBV29-1 and TRBJ1-2; TRBD1 matches at 10 bases. CDR1 SQVTM and CDR2 ANQGSEA come from the germline V gene. There are 15 residues in the CDR3. V shed 1 base and J 3 bases; nucleotides not matched to a gene: 5.

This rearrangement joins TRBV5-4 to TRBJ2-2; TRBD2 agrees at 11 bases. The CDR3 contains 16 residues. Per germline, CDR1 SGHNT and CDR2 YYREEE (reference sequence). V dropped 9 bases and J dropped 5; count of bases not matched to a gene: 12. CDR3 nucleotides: TGTGCCACCACCGGAACTAGCGGGAGAGGTACCGGGGAGCTGTTTTTT. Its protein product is CATTGTSGRGTGELFF. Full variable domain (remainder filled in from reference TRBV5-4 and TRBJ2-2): ETGVTQSPTHLIKTRGQQVTLRCSSQSGHNTVSWYQQALGQGPQFIFQYYREEENGRGNFPPRFSGLQFPNYSSELNVNALELDDSALYLCATTGTSGRGTGELFFGEGSRLTVL.

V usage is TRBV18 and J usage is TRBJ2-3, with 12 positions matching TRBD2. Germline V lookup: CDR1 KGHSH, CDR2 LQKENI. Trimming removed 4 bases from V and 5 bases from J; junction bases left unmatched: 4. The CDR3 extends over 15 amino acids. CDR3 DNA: TGTGCCAGCTCACAACTAGCGGGAGGCGAAGATACGCAGTATTTT. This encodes CASSQLAGGEDTQYF.

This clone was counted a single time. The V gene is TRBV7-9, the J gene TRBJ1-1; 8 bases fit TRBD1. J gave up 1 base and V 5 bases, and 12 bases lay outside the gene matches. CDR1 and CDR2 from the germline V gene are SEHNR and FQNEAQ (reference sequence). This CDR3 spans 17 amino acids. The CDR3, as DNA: TGTGCCAGCAGCCCACCAGGGACAGGAGATCGGAACACTGAAGCTTTCTTT. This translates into CASSPPGTGDRNTEAFF.

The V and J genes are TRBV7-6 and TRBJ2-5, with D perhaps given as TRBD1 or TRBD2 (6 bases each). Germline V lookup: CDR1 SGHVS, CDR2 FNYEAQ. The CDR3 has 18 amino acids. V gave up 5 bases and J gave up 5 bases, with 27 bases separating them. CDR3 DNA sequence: TGTGCCAGCAGCGAAAAGAGTCTTGGAGGGCCCCAGGGGGAGACCCAGTACTTC. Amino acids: CASSEKSLGGPQGETQYF.

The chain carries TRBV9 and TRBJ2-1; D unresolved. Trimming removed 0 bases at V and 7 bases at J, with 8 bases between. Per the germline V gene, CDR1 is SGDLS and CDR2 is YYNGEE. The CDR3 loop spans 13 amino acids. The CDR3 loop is CASSVEAGNEQFF. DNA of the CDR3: TGTGCCAGCAGCGTAGAAGCTGGGAATGAGCAGTTCTTC.